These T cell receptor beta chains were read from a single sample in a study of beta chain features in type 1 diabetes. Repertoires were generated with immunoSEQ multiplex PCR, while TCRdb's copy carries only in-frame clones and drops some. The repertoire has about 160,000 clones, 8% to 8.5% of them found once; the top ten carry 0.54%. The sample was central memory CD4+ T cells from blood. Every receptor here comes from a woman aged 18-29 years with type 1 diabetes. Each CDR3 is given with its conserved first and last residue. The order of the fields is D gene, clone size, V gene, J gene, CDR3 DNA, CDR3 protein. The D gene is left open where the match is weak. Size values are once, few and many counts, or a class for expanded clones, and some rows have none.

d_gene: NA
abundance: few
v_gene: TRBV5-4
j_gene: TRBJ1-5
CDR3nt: TGTGCCAGCAGCTTCTCGGGCAATCAGCCCCAGCATTTT
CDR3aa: CASSFSGNQPQHF

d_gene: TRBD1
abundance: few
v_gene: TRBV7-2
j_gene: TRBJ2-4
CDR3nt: TGTGCCAGCAGCGGTACAGGGGGCAGGGGGATTCAGTACTTC
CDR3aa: CASSGTGGRGIQYF

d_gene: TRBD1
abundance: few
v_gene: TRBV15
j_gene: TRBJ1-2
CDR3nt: TGTGCCACCAGCAGAGAGGACAGGGCTGGCTACACCTTC
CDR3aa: CATSREDRAGYTF

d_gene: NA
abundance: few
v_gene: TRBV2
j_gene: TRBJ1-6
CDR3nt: TGTGCCAGCAGTGATCAGGCCAAGAATTCACCCCTCCACTTT
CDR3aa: CASSDQAKNSPLHF

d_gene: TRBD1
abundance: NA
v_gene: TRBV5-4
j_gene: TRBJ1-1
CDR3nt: TGTGCCAGCAGCGTGGACAGGGGCGGCACTGAAGCTTTCTTT
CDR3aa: CASSVDRGGTEAFF

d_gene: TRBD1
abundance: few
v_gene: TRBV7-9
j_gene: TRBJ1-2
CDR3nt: TGTGCCAGCAGCTTTTCCCATTCGGACAGGGCCGGAGGCTACACCTTC
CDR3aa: CASSFSHSDRAGGYTF

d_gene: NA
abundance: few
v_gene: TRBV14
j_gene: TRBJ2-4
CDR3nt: TGTGCCAGCAGCCGCGGTAACAGGGCAAACATTCAGTACTTC
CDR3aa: CASSRGNRANIQYF

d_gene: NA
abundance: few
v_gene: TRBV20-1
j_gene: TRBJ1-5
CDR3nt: TGCAGTGCTAGCCCAGGGTGGTCCCAGCATTTT
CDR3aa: CSASPGWSQHF

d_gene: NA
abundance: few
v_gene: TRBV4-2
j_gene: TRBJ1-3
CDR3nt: TGTGCCAGCAGCCAAGACTCAGCGATTGGAAACACCATATATTTT
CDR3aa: CASSQDSAIGNTIYF

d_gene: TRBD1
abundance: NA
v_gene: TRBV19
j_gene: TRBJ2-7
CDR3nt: TGTGCCAGTAGGGGACAGGACTACGAGCAGTACTTC
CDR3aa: CASRGQDYEQYF

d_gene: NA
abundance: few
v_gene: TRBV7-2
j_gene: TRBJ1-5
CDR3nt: TGTGCCAGCAGCTTAGGAGACAGGCCAAATCAGCCCCAGCATTTT
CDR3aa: CASSLGDRPNQPQHF

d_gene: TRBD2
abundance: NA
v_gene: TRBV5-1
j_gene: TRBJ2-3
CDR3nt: TGCGCCAGCAGCCCTAGCGGGCCTAGCACAGATACGCAGTATTTT
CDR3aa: CASSPSGPSTDTQYF

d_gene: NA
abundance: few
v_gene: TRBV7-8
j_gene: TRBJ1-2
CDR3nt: TGTGCCAGCAGCCCCAGCAGGGCTGGCTACACCTTC
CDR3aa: CASSPSRAGYTF

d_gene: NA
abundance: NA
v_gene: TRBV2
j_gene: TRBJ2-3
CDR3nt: TGTGCCAGCAAGGTTAGCGGCAGCACAGATACGCAGTATTTT
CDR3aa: CASKVSGSTDTQYF

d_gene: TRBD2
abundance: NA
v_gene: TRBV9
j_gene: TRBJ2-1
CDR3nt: TGTGCCAGCAGCGCGCAGGGTGGGTTGGTAGCGGGAGATGAGCAGTTCTTC
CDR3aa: CASSAQGGLVAGDEQFF

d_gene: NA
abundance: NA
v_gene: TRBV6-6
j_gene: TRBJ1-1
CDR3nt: TGTGCCAGCCTCTCAGATGGACTGGACACTGAAGCTTTCTTT
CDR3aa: CASLSDGLDTEAFF

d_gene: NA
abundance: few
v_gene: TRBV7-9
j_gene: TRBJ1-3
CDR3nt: TGTGCCAGCAGCTTATCCGGTCGGAGCTCTGGAAACACCATATATTTT
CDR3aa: CASSLSGRSSGNTIYF

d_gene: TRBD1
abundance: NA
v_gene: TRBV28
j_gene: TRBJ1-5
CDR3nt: TGTGCCAGCAGTTTCGGGGACAGGGACCTTCAGCCCCAGCATTTT
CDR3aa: CASSFGDRDLQPQHF

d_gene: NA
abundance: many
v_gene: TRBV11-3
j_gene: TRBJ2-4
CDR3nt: TGTGCCAGCAGCTTAGATCAAGGTGGGAGCGTTGCCAAAAACATTCAGTACTTC
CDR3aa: CASSLDQGGSVAKNIQYF

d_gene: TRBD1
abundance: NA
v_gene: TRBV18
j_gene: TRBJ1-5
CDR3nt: TGTGCCAGCTCACCAGAGTGGCAGGGGGGTCAGCCCCAGCATTTT
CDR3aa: CASSPEWQGGQPQHF

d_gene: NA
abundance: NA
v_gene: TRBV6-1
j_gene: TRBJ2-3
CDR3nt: TGTGCCAGCAGTGAAGGGGCAGGGGCGTTCACAGATACGCAGTATTTT
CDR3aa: CASSEGAGAFTDTQYF

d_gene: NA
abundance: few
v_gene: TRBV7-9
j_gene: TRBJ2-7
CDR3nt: TGTGCCAGCAGCTTAGGTGCCGGGAACTACGAGCAGTACTTC
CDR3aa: CASSLGAGNYEQYF

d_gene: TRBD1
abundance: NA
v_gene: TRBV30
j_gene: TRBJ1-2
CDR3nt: TGTGCCTGTGAGAGGGACAGGGGGAACTATGGCTACACCTTC
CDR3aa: CACERDRGNYGYTF

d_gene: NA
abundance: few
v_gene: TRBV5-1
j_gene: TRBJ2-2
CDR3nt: TGCGCCAGCAGCTTGGGGCAGACCGGGGAGCTGTTTTTT
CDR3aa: CASSLGQTGELFF

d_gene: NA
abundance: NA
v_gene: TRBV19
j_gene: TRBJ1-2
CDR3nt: TGTGCCAGCAGCGGACGGATGGGGGGTTACACCTTC
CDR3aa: CASSGRMGGYTF

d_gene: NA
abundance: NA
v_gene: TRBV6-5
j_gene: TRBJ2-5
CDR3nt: TGTGCCCACAGCAGTCTGATGGGTGGGGAGACCCAGTACTTC
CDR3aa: CAHSSLMGGETQYF

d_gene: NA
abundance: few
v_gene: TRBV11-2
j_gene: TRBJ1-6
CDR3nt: TGTGCCAGCAGCCCTAATGGGGGAGGTTCACCCCTCCACTTT
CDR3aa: CASSPNGGGSPLHF

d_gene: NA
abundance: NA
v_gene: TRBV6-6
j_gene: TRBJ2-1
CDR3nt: TGTGCCAGCAGTTACTCAGGAGGAGGCTGGGGCAATGAGCAGTTCTTC
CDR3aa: CASSYSGGGWGNEQFF

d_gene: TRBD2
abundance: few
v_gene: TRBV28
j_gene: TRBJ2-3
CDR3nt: TGTGCCGGCGGGCGGGAGGGCCTTTCCAGCACAGATACGCAGTATTTT
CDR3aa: CAGGREGLSSTDTQYF

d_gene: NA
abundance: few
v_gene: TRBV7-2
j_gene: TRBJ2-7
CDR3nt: TGTGCCAGCAGCCAAGGGCGGCTAGCCTCCTACGAGCAGTACTTC
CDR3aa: CASSQGRLASYEQYF

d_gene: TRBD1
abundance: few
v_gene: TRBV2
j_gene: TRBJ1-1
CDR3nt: TGTGCCAGCGAAAGGGACAGCCTTATGAACACTGAAGCTTTCTTT
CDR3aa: CASERDSLMNTEAFF

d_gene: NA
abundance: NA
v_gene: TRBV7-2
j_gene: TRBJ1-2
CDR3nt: TGTGCCAGCAGCTCTCAGGGCAACTATGGCTACACCTTC
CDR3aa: CASSSQGNYGYTF

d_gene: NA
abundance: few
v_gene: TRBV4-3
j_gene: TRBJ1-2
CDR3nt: TGCGCCAGCAGCCAAGTGGGTGGAGATGGCTACACCTTC
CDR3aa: CASSQVGGDGYTF

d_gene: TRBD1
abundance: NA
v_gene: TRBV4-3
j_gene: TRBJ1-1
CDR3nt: TGCGCCAGCAGCCAAGATACAGGGACAGCTAGGGCTTTCTTT
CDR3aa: CASSQDTGTARAFF

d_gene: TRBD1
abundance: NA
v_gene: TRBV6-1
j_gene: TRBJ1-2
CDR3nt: TGTGCCAGCAGTTCTCCGGGGGACAGGGCAGGCTACACCTTC
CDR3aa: CASSSPGDRAGYTF

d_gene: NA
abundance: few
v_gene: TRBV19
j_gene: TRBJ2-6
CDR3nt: TGTGCCAGTAGTACCACAGGGGCCAACGTCCTGACTTTC
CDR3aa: CASSTTGANVLTF

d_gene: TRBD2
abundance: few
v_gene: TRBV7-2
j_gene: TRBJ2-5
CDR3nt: TGTGCCAGCAGCCGGGGAGGGGCCCAAGAGACCCAGTACTTC
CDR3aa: CASSRGGAQETQYF

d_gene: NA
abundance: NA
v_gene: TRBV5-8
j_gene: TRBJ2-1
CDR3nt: TGTGCCAGCAGCTTGGCACAGAATGAGCAGTTCTTC
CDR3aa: CASSLAQNEQFF

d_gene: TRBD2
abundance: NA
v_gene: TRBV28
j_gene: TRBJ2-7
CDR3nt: TGTGCCAGCAGTTTAGCCTCCGGGACTAGCGGGAACGTGGAGTACTTC
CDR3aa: CASSLASGTSGNVEYF

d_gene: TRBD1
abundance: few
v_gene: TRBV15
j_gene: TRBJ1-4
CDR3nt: TGTGCCAGTACGACAGGGAATGAAAAACTGTTTTTT
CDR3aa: CASTTGNEKLFF

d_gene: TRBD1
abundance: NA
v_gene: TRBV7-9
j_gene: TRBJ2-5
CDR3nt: TGTGCCAGCAGCTTCAGGGGGCAGCAGACCCAGTACTTC
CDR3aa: CASSFRGQQTQYF

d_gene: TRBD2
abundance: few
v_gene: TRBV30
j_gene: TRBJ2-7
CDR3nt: TGTGCCTGGAGTGTCAGTAGCGGGAGCGGGGAGTACTTC
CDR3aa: CAWSVSSGSGEYF

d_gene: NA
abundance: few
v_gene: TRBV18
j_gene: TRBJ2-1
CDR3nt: TGTGCCAGCTCACCAGCAGGGGTCGATGAGCAGTTCTTC
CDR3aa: CASSPAGVDEQFF

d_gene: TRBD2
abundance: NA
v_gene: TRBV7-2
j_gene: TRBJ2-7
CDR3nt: TGTGCCAGCAGCTATCTGCGGGGGGACGAGCAGTACTTC
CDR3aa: CASSYLRGDEQYF

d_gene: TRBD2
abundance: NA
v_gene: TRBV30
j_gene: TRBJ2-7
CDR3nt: TGTGCCTGGAGCCCGACTAGCGGGCTGATTGGGGAGCAGTACTTC
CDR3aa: CAWSPTSGLIGEQYF

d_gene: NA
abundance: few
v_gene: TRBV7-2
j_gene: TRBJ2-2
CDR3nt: TGTGCCAGCAGCCCCCAGCCGGGGAACACCGGGGAGCTGTTTTTT
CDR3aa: CASSPQPGNTGELFF